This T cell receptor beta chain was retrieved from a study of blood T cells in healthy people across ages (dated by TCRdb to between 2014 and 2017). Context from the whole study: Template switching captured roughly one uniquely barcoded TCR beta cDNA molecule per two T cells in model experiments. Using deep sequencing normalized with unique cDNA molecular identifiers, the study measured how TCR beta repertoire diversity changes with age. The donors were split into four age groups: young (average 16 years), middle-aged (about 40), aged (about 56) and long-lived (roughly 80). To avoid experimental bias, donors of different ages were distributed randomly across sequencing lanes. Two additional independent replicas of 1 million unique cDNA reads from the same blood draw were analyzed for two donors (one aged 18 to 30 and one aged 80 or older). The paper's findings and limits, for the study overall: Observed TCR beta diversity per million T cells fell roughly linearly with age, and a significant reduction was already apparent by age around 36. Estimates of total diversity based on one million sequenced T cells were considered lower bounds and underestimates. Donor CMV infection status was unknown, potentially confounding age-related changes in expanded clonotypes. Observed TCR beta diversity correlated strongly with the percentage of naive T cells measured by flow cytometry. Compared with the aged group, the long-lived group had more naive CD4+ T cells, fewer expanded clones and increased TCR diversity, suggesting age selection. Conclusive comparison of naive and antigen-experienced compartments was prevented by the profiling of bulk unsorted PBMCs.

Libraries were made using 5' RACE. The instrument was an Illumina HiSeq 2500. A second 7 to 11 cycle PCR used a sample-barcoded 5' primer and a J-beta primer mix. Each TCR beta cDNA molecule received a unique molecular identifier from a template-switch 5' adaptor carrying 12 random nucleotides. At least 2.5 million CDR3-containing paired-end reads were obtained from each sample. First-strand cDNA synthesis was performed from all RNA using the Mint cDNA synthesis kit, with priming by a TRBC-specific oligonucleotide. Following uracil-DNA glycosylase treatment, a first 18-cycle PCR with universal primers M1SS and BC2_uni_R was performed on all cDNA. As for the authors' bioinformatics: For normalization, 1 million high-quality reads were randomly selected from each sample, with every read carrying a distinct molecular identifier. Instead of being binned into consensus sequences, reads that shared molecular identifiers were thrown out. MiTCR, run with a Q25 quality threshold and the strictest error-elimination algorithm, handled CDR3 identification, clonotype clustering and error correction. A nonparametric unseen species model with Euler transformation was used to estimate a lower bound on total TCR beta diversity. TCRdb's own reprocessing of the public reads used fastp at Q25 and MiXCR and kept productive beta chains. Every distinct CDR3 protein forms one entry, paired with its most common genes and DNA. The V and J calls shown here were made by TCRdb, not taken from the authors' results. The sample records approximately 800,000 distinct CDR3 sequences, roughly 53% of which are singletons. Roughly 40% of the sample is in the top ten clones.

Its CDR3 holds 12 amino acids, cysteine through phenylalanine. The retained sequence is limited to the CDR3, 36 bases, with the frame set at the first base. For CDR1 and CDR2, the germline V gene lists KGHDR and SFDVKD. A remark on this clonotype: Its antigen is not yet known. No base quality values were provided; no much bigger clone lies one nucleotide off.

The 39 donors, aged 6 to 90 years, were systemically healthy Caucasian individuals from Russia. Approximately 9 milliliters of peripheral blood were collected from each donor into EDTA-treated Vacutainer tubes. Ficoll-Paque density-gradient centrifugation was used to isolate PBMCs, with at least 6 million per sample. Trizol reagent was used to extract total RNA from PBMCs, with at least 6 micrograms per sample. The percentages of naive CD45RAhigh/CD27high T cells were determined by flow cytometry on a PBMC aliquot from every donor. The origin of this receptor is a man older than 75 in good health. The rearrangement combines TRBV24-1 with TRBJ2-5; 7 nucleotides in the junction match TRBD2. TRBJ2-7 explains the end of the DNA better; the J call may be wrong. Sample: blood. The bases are TGTGCCACCAGTGATGGGGGGGTCGAGCAGTACTTC. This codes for CATSDGGVEQYF.